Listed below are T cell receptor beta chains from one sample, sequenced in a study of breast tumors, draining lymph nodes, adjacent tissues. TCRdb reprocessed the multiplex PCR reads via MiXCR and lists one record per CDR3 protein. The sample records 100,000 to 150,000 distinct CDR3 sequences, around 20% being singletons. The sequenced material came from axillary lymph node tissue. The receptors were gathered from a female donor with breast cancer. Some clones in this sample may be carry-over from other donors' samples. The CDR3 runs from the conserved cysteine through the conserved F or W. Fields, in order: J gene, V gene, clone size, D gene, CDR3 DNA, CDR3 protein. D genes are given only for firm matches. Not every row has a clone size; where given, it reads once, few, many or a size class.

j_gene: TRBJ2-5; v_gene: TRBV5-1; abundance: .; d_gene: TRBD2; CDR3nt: TGCGCCAGCAGCTTGGCGGGACTAGCGGAGACCCAGTACTTC; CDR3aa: CASSLAGLAETQYF
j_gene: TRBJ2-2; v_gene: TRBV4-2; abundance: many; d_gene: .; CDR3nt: TGTGCCAGCAGCCAGCTCCACCGGGACCTAAACACCGGGGAGCTGTTTTTT; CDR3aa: CASSQLHRDLNTGELFF
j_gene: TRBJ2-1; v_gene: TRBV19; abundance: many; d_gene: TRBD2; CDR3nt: TGTGCCAGTAGTATTGTCAGCGGGAGGAATGAGCAGTTCTTC; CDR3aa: CASSIVSGRNEQFF
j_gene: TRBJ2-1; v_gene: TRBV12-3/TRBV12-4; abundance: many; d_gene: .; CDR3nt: TGTGCCAGCAGATACTCCGTAGGGAGCGGAAGTGGCTACAATGAGCAGTTCTTC; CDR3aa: CASRYSVGSGSGYNEQFF
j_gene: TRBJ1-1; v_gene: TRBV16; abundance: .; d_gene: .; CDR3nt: TGTGCCAGCAGCCAATTCCCAGGGCGACGGGGCACTGAAGCTTTCTTT; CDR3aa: CASSQFPGRRGTEAFF
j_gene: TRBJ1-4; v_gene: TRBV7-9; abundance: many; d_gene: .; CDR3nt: TGTGCCAGCAGCCCCCGGGGGTCCGGAGAAAAACTGTTTTTT; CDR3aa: CASSPRGSGEKLFF
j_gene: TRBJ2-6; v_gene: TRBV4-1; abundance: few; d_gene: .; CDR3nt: TGCGCCAGCAGCCAAGATTCTGGGGGGCTCCCACTTGGGGCCAACGTCCTGACTTTC; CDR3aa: CASSQDSGGLPLGANVLTF
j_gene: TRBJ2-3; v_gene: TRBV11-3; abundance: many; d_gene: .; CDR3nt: TGTGCCAGCAGCTTAGTAGCGGCAGATACGCAGTATTTT; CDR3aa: CASSLVAADTQYF
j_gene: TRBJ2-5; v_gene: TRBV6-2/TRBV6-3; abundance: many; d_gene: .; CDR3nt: TGTGCCAGCGGGGGGGCCGGGGGAGAGACCCAGTACTTC; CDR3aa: CASGGAGGETQYF
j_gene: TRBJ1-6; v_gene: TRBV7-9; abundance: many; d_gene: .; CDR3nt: TGTGCCAGCAGCCCCTACCGCGGGGGGGGTAATTCACCCCTCCACTTT; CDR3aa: CASSPYRGGGNSPLHF
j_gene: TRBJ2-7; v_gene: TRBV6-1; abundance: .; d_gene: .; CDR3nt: TGTGCCAGCAGTGGAAATTCAGGCTGGGAGCAGTACTTC; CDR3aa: CASSGNSGWEQYF
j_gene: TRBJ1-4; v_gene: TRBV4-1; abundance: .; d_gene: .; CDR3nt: TGCGCCAGCAGCCAAGAAGAGGGGACATTGAATGAAAAACTGTTTTTT; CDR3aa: CASSQEEGTLNEKLFF
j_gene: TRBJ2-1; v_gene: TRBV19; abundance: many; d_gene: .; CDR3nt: TGTGCCAGTAAGGGCAGCGCCTACAATGAGCAGTTCTTC; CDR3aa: CASKGSAYNEQFF
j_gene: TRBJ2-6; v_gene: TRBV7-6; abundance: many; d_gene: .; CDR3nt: TGTGCCAGCAGCTTAGATTTGTCAGGGGCCAACGTCCTGACTTTC; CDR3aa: CASSLDLSGANVLTF
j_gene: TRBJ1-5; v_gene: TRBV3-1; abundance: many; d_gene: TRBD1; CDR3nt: TGTGCCAGCAGCCCGACCCACAGGGGTCGCAATCAGCCCCAGCATTTT; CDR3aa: CASSPTHRGRNQPQHF
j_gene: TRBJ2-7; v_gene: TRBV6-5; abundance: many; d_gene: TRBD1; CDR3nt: TGTGCCAGCAGTTATAGAGACAGGGTTTACGAGCAGTACTTC; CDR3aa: CASSYRDRVYEQYF
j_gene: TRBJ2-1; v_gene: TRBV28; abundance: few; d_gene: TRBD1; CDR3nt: TGTGCCAGCAGTTTAAGGGGGACAGGGTGGTTCAATGAGCAGTTCTTC; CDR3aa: CASSLRGTGWFNEQFF
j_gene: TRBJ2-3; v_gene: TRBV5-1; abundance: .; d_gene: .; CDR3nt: TGCGCCGGCAGCTTGCGGGCTAGCGAGTTTTTTGTCACAGATACGCAGTATTTT; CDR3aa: CAGSLRASEFFVTDTQYF
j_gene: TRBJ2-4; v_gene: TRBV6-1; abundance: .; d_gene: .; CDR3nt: TGTGCCAGCAGTGAACGGACGGGGAACATTCAGTACTTC; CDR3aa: CASSERTGNIQYF
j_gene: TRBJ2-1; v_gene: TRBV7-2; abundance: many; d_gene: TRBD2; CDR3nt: TGTGCCAGCAGCTTAGTCAGCGGGGGGGTCAATGAGCAGTTCTTC; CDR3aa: CASSLVSGGVNEQFF
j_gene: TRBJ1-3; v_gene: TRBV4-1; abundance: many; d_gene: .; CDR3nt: TGCGCCAGCAGCCAAGATCGTTTCTCTGGAAACACCATATATTTT; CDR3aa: CASSQDRFSGNTIYF
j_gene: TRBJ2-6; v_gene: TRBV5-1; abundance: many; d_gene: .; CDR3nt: TGCGCCAGCAGCTCCGTGAGGGCCAACGTCCTGACTTTC; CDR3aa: CASSSVRANVLTF
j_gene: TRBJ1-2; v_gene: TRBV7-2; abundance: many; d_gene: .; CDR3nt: TGTGCCAGCAGCTTAGCGAGACAGAACTATGGCTACACCTTC; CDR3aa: CASSLARQNYGYTF
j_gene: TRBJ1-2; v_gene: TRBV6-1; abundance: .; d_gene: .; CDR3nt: TGTGCCAGCAGTGAAGCTAGCAGTTGGTATGGCTACACCTTC; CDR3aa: CASSEASSWYGYTF
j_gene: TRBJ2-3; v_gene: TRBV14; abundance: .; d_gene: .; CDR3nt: TGTGCCAGCGGCCAAGATCCCACAGATACGCAGTATTTT; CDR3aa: CASGQDPTDTQYF
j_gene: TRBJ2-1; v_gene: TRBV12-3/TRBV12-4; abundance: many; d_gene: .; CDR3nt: TGTGCCAGCAGGGCAGGGGAATCCTACAATGAGCAGTTCTTC; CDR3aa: CASRAGESYNEQFF
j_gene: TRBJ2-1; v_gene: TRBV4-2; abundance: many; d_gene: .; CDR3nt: TGTGCCAGCAGCCAAGATAGGCAGGGTAGTAACAATGAGCAGTTCTTC; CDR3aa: CASSQDRQGSNNEQFF
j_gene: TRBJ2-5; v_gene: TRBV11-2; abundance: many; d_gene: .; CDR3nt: TGTGCCAGCAGCTTGGCCCGGGAGACCCAGTACTTC; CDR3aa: CASSLARETQYF
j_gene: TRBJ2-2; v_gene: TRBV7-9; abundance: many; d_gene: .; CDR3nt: TGTGCCAGCAGCAACTCCGGGGAGCTGTTTTTT; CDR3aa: CASSNSGELFF
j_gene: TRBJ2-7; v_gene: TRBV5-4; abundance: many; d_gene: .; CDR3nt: TGTGCCAGCAGCTTGGGACTAGGGGCGTACGAGCAGTACTTC; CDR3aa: CASSLGLGAYEQYF
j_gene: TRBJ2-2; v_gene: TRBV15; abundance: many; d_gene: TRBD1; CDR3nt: TGTGCCACCACAGGGGGTAGGGGCGGGGAGCTGTTTTTT; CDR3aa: CATTGGRGGELFF
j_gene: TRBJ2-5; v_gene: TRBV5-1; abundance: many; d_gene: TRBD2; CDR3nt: TGCGCCAGCAGCTTGGCCCTAGCGGCCCTCGGGGAGACCCAGTACTTC; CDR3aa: CASSLALAALGETQYF
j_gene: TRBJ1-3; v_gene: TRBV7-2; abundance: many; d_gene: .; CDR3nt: TGTGCCAGCAGCTTAGGGCAGGGAACTGGAAACACCATATATTTT; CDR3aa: CASSLGQGTGNTIYF
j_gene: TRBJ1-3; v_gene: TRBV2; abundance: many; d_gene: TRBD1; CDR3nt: TGTGCCAGCAGTTGGACAGGGTCTGGAAACACCATATATTTT; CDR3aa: CASSWTGSGNTIYF
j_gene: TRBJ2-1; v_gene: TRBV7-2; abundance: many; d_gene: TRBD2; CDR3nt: TGTGCCAGCAGCGCCGGGACTAGCGGTAACAATGAGCAGTTCTTC; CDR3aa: CASSAGTSGNNEQFF
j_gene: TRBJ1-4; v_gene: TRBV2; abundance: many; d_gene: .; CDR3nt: TGTGCCAGCGGAGCAACCGCCGTGGCAACTAATGAAAAACTGTTTTTT; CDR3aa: CASGATAVATNEKLFF
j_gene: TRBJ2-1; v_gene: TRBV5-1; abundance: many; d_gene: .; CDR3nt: TGCGCCAGCAGCTTGGTCAGGGCCACCTACAATGAGCAGTTCTTC; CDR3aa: CASSLVRATYNEQFF
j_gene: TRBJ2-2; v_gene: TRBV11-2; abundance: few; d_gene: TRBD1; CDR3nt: TGTGCCAGCAGCTCCGACAGGGTTTCGGCCGGGGAGCTGTTTTTT; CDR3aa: CASSSDRVSAGELFF
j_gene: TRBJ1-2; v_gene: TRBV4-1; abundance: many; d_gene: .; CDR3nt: TGCGCCAGCAGCCAAGCCAGGGACACTGGCTACACCTTC; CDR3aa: CASSQARDTGYTF
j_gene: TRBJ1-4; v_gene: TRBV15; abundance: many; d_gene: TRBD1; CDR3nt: TGTGCCACCAGCAGAGGAACACAGGGGGCGAGTGAAAAACTGTTTTTT; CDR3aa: CATSRGTQGASEKLFF
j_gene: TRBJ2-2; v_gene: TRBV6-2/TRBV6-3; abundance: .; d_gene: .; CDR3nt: TGTGCCAGCGATCCGGTGGGGACCGGGGAGCTGTTTTTT; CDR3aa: CASDPVGTGELFF
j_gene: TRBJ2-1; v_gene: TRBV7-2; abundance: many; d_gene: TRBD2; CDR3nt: TGTGCCAGCAGCTTAGATGCGGGGGGGCTAGATGAGCAGTTCTTC; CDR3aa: CASSLDAGGLDEQFF
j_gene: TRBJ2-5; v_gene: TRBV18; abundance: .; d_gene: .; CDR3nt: TGTGCCAGCTCACCACGTGACAGCCATCAAGAGACCCAGTACTTC; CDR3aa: CASSPRDSHQETQYF
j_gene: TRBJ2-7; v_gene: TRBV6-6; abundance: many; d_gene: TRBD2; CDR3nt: TGTGCCAGCCGGGACTACTCCTACGAGCAGTACTTC; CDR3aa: CASRDYSYEQYF
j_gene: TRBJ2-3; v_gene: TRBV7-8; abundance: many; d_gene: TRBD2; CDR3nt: TGTGCCAGCAGCTTCTTTGCGGGAGGAAGGGCAGATACGCAGTATTTT; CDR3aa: CASSFFAGGRADTQYF
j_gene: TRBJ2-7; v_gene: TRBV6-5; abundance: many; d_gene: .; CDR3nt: TGTGCCAGCAACGAGTTTAGGGGTGACGAGCAGTACTTC; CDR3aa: CASNEFRGDEQYF
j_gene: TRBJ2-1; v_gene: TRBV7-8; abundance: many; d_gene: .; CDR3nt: TGTGCCAGCAGCGCCCAGGGGCGGGGTAGTGATGAGCAGTTCTTC; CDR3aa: CASSAQGRGSDEQFF
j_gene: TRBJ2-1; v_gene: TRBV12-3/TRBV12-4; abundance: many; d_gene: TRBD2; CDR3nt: TGTGCCAGCAGTTTTATTAGCGGGTACAATGAGCAGTTCTTC; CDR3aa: CASSFISGYNEQFF
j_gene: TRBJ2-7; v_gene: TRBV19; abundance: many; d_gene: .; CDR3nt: TGTGCCAGTAGTAACGTGGGAACGTCCTACGAGCAGTACTTC; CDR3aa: CASSNVGTSYEQYF
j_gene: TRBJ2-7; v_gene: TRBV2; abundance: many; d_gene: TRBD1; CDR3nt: TGTGCCAGCCGATACGATAGGACAGGCTCCTACGAGCAGTACTTC; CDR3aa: CASRYDRTGSYEQYF
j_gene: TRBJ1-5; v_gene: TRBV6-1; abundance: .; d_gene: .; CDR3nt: TGTGCCAGCAGTGAAGGGGGGAATCAGCCCCAGCATTTT; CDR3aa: CASSEGGNQPQHF
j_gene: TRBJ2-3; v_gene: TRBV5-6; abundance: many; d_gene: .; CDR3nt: TGTGCCAGCAGCTTGAACATGGATTGGACAGATACGCAGTATTTT; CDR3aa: CASSLNMDWTDTQYF
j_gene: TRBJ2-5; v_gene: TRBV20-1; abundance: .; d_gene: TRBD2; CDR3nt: TGCAGTGCCCGACGGGCCGGGGGGGGTCAAAAGACCCAGTACTTC; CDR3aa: CSARRAGGGQKTQYF
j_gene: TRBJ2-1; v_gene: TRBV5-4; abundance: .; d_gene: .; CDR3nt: TGTGCCAGCAGTTACGGGACCTCGTCCAATGAGCAGTTCTTC; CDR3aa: CASSYGTSSNEQFF
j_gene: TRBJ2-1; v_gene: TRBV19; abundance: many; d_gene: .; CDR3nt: TGTGCCAGTAACCTCGGGCAGACGAACAATGAGCAGTTCTTC; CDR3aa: CASNLGQTNNEQFF